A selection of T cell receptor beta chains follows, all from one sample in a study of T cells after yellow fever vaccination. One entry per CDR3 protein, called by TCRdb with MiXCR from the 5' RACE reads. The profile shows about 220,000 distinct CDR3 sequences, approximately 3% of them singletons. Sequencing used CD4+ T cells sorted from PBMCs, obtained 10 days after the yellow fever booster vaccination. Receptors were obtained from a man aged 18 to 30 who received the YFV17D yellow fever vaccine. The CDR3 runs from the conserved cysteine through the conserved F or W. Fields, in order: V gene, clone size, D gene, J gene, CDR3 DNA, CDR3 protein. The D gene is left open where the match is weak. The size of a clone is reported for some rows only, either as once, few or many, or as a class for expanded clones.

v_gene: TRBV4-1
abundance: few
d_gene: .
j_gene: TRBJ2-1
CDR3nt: TGCGCCAGCAGCCAAGAATATCTGTGGTACAATGAGCAGTTCTTC
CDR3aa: CASSQEYLWYNEQFF

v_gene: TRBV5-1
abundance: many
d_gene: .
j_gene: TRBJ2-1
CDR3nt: TGCGCCAGCAGCTTGGATAGGGCCTACAATGAGCAGTTCTTC
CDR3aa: CASSLDRAYNEQFF

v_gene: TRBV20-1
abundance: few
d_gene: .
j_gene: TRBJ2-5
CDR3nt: TGCAGTGCTATTTTAGGGGGGGCGGGTGAGACCCAGTACTTC
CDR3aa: CSAILGGAGETQYF

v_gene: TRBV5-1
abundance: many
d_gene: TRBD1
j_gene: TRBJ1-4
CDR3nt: TGCGCCAGCAGACCAGGGGGGGATGAAAAACTGTTTTTT
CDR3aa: CASRPGGDEKLFF

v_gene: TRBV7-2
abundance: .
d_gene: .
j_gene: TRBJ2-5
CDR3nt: TGTGCCAGCAGCTTAGAGACAGCCCAAGAGACCCAGTACTTC
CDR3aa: CASSLETAQETQYF

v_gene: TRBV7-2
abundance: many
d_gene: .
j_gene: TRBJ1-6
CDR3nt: TGTGCCAGCAGCCCCTTGAGTCAGGTGGATTCACCCCTCCACTTT
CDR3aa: CASSPLSQVDSPLHF

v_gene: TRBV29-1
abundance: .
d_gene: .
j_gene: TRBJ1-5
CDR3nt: TGCAGCGTTGGGTGGCGGAATCAGCCCCAGCATTTT
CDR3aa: CSVGWRNQPQHF

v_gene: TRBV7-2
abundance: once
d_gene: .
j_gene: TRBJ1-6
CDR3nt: TGTGCCAGCAGCTTAGTTTCCGCGTCACCCCTCCACTTT
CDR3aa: CASSLVSASPLHF

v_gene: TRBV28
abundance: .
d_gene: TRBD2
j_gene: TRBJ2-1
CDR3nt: TGTGCCAGCAGTGCACCGGGGGGCTCCTACAATGAGCAGTTCTTC
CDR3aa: CASSAPGGSYNEQFF

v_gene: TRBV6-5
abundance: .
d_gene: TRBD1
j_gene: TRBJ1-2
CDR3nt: TGTGCCAGCAGTACCACAGGGGCCTATGGCTACACCTTC
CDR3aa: CASSTTGAYGYTF

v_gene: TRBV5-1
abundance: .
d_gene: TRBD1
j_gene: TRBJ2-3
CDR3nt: TGCGCCAGCAGGACAGGGGGGAGTCGTCGGGATACGCAGTATTTT
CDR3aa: CASRTGGSRRDTQYF

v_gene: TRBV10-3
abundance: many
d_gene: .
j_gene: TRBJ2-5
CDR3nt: TGTGCCATCAGTGACAGGGTGTACCAAGAGACCCAGTACTTC
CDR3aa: CAISDRVYQETQYF

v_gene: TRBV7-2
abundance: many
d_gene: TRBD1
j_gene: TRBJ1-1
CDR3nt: TGTGCCAGCAGCGAAATTCACAGGGGCACTGAAGCTTTCTTT
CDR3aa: CASSEIHRGTEAFF

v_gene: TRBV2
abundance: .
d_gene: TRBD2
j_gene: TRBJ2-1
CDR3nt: TGTGCCAGCAAGATGGCTAGCGGGGTAAATGAGCAGTTCTTC
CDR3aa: CASKMASGVNEQFF

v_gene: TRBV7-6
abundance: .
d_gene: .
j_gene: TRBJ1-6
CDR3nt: TGTGCCAGCAGCTTAGGGGGGCAAAGCTCCTATAATTCACCCCTCCACTTT
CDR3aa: CASSLGGQSSYNSPLHF

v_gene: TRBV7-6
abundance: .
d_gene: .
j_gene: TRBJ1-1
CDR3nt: TGTGCCAGCAGCACAGAGGGACACCGGAACACTGAAGCTTTCTTT
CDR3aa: CASSTEGHRNTEAFF

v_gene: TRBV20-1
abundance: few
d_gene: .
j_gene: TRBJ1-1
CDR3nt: TGCAGTGCTAGAGATCGCCGAGCGATGAACACTGAAGCTTTCTTT
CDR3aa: CSARDRRAMNTEAFF

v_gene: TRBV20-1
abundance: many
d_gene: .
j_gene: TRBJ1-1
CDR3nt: TGCAGTGCTAGGTCTAACACTGAAGCTTTCTTT
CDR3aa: CSARSNTEAFF

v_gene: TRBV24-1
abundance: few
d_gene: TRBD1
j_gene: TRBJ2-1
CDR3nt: TGTGCCACCAGCCGACAGGGGTGGAATGAGCAGTTCTTC
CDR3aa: CATSRQGWNEQFF

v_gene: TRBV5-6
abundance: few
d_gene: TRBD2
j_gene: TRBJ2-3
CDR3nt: TGTGCCAGCAGCCAAGGACTAGCGGGTTCAGATACGCAGTATTTT
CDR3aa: CASSQGLAGSDTQYF

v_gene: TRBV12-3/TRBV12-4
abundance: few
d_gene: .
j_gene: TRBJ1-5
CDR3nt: TGTGCCAGCAGTCGAGACAGGATTAGCAATCAGCCCCAGCATTTT
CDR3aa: CASSRDRISNQPQHF

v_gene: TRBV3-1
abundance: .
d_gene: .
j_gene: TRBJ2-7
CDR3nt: TGTGCCAGCAGCCAAGGCTACAGCTCCTACGAGCAGTACTTC
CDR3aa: CASSQGYSSYEQYF

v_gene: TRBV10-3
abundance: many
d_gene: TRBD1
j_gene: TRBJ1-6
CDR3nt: TGTGCCATCAGAGGACAGGGGGATTCACCCCTCCACTTT
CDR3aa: CAIRGQGDSPLHF

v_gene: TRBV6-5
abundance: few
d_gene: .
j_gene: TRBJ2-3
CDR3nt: TGTGCCAGCAGTGGACAGAGGAGGGATACGCAGTATTTT
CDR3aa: CASSGQRRDTQYF

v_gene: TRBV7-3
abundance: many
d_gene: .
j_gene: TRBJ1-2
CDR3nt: TGTGCCAGCAGCCCCAAGACAGGACGGGGCTACACCTTC
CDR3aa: CASSPKTGRGYTF

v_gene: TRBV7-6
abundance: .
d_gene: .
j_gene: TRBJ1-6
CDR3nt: TGTGCCAGCAGCCCTAGACAGGAAACGTCCTATAATTCACCCCTCCACTTT
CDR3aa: CASSPRQETSYNSPLHF

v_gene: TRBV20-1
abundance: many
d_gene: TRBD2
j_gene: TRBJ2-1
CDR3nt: TGCAGTGCTAGAACCAGCGGGGGGGCGGATGAGCAGTTCTTC
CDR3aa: CSARTSGGADEQFF

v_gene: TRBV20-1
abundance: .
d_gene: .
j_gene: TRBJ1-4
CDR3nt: TGCAGTGCTAGGGATAACAATGAAAAACTGTTTTTT
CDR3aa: CSARDNNEKLFF

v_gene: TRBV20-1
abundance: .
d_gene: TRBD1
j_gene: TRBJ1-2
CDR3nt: TGCAGTGCTCCCGACAGGGACTATGGCTACACCTTC
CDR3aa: CSAPDRDYGYTF

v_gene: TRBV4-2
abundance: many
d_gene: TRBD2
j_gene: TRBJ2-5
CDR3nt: TGTGCCAGCAGCCAAGGGTTAGGCGGGGGGGCCGAGACCCAGTACTTC
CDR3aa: CASSQGLGGGAETQYF

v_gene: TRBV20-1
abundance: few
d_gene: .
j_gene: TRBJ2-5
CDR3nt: TGCAGTGCTAATGGCGACCAAGAGACCCAGTACTTC
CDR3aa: CSANGDQETQYF

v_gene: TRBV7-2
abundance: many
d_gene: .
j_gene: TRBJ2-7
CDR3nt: TGTGCCAGCAGCCCAGGGTCGGGCGAGCAGTACTTC
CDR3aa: CASSPGSGEQYF

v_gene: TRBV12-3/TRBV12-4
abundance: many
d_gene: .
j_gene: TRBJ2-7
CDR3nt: TGTGCCAGCAGTTTATCAGGGATAGCCGAGCAGTACTTC
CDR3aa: CASSLSGIAEQYF

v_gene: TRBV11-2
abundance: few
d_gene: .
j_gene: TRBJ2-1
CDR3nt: TGTGCCAGCAGCCCTTCGGTTAGAAGTCAGTTCTTC
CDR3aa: CASSPSVRSQFF

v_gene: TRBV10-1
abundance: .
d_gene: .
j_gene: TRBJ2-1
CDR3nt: TGCGCCAGCAGTGAGTCCAGGGGGAGGTACAATGAGCAGTTCTTC
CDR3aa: CASSESRGRYNEQFF

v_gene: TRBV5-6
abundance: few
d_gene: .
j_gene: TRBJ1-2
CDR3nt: TGTGCCAGCAGCTACTCTGGACACCTCTATGGCTACACCTTC
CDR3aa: CASSYSGHLYGYTF

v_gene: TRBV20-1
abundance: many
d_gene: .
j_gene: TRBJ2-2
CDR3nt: TGCAGTGCTAGAGCCCAACGGAGGGGAAACACCGGGGAGCTGTTTTTT
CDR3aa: CSARAQRRGNTGELFF

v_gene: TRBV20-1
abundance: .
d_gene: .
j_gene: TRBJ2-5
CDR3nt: TGCAGTAAATACGGCCGGACACACCAAGAACAGACCCAGTACTTC
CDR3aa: CSKYGRTHQEQTQYF

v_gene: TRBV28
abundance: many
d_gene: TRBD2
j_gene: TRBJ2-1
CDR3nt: TGTGCCAGTTCTAGCGGGGCCTACAATGAGCAGTTCTTC
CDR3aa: CASSSGAYNEQFF

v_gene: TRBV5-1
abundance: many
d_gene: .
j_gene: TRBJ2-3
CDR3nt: TGCGCCAGCGGGGTAACAGATACGCAGTATTTT
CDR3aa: CASGVTDTQYF

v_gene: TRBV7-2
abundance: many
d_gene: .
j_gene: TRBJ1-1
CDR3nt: TGTGCCAGCAGCTTTAAAATGAGCCGTGAAGCTTTCTTT
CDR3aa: CASSFKMSREAFF

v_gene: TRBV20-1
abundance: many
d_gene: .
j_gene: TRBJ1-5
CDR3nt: TGCAGTGCTAGTCGGGGCAATCAGCCCCAGCATTTT
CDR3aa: CSASRGNQPQHF

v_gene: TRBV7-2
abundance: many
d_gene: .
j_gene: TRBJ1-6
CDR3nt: TGTGCCAGCAGCTTAGACAGCGCCGGTTCACCCCTCCACTTT
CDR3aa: CASSLDSAGSPLHF

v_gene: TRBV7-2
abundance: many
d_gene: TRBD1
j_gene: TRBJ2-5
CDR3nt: TGTGCCAGCAGCTTAACGCGGACAGGGGGCCGCGGGACCCAGTACTTC
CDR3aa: CASSLTRTGGRGTQYF